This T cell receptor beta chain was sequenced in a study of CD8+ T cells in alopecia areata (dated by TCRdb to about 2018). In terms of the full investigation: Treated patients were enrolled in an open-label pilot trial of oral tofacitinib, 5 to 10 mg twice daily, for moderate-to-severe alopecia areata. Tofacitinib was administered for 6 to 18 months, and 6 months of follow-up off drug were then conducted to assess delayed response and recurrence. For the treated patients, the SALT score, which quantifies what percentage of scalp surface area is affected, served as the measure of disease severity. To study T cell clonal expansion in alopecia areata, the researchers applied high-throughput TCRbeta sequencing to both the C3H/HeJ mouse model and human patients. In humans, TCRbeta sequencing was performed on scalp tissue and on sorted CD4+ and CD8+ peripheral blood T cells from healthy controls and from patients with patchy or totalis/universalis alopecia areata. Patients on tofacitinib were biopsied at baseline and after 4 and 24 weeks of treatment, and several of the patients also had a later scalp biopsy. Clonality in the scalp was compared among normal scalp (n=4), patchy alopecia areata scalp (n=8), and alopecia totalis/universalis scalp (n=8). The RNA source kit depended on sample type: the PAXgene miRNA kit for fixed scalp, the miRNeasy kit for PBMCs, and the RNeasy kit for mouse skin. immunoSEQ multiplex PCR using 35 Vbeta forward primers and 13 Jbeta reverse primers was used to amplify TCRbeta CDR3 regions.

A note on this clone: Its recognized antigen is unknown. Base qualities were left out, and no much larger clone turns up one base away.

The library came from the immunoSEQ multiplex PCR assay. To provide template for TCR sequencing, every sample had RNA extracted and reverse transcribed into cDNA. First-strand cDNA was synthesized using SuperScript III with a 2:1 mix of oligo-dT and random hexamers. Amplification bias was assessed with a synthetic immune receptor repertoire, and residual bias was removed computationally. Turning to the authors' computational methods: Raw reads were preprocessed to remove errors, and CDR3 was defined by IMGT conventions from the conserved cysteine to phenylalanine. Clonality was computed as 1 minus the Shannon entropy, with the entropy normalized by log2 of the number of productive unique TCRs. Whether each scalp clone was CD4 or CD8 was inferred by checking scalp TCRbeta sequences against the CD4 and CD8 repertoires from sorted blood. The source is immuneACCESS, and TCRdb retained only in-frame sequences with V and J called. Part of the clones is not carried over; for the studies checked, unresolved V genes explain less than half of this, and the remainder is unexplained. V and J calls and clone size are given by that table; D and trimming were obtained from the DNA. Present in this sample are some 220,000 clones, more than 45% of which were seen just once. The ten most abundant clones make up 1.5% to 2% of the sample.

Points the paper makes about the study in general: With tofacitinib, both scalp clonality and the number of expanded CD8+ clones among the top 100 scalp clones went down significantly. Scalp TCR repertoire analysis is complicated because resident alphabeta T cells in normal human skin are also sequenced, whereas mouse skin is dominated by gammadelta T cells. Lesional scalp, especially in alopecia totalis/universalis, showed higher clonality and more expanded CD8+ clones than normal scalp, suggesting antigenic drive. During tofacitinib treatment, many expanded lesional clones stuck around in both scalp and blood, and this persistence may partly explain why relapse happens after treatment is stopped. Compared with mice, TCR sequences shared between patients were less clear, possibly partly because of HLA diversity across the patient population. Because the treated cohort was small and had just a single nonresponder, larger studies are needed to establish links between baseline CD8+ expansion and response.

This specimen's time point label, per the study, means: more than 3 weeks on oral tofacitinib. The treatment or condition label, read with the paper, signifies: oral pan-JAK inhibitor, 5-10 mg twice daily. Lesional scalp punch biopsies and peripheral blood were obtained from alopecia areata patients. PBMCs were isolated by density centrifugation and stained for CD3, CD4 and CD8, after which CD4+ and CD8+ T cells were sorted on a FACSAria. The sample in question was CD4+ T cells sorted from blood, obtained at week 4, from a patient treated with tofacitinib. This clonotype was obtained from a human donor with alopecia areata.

The bases read TGTGCCAGCAGTCGAGACCCAGGGGACACTGAAGCTTTCTTT. This codes for CASSRDPGDTEAFF. The rearranged chain carries TRBV2 and TRBJ1-1, and the D gene may be TRBD1, 6 bases matching. The V end loses 5 bases and the J end loses 3 bases, and a stretch of 13 bases separates them. The germline V gene encodes CDR1 SNHLY and CDR2 FYNNEI. Including cysteine and phenylalanine, the CDR3 has 14 amino acids. Only the CDR3 part of the read is kept: 42 bases, read in frame from the first base. Extended through the reference TRBV2 and TRBJ1-1 proteins, this CDR3 yields the full variable domain: EPEVTQTPSHQVTQMGQEVILRCVPISNHLYFYWYRQILGQKVEFLVSFYNNEISEKSEIFDDQFSVERPDGSNFTLKIRSTKLEDSAMYFCASSRDPGDTEAFFGQGTRLTVV.